What follows are 8 T cell receptor beta chains derived from one specimen sequenced in a study of radiotherapy plus CTLA-4 blockade in lung cancer. Produced via immunoSEQ multiplex PCR; TCRdb's table is partial and in-frame only. The sample lists about 45,000 clones, 73% occurring once. The sample here was peripheral blood, taken from a patient treated with radiotherapy plus ipilimumab. These receptors were taken from a human donor with non-small cell lung cancer who had a complete response to radiotherapy plus ipilimumab.

In this sample, this clone turned up a few times. The rearrangement links TRBV2 to TRBJ1-3; 8 positions agree with TRBD1. Germline CDR1 SNHLY, CDR2 FYNNEI. With V trimmed by 7 bases and J by 5 bases, 7 bases remained unmatched. The CDR3 has 14 amino acids. The CDR3 is CASTPGQGRNTIYF. CDR3 sequence (DNA): TGTGCCAGCACCCCAGGACAGGGAAGAAACACCATATATTTT.

The V call is TRBV7-2, the J call TRBJ2-1, with 7 bases fitting TRBD2. Germline V CDR1 and CDR2: SGHTA, FQGNSA. V lost 6 bases to trimming and J lost 7 bases; unmatched junction nucleotides: 12. The CDR3 runs 15 residues. The CDR3 DNA sequence: TGTGCCAGCAGGACTCCGGGCGGGGGAAGAAATGAGCAGTTCTTC. This gives the protein CASRTPGGGRNEQFF. The full variable domain, in which reference TRBV7-2 and TRBJ2-1 provide the parts outside the CDR3, is GAGVSQSPSNKVTEKGKDVELRCDPISGHTALYWYRQSLGQGLEFLIYFQGNSAPDKSGLPSDRFSAERTGGSVSTLTIQRTQQEDSAVYLCASRTPGGGRNEQFFGPGTRLTVL.

V gene TRBV2 combines with J gene TRBJ2-4; D may be TRBD1 (5 bases). V gave up 7 bases and J gave up 0 bases, with 16 bases separating them. The CDR3 is 16 residues long. Germline V gene sequence: CDR1 SNHLY, CDR2 FYNNEI. The CDR3 here is CASNQVPGLAKNIQYF. CDR3 nucleotides: TGTGCCAGCAACCAAGTCCCAGGGCTAGCCAAAAACATTCAGTACTTC.

The rearrangement joins TRBV19 to TRBJ2-6; 7 bases agree with TRBD2. The junction had 8 bases not matched to a gene; V was cut back by 0 bases and J by 0 bases. The CDR3 length is 19 residues. From germline, CDR1 is LNHDA and CDR2 SQIVND (reference sequence). CDR3 in amino acids: CASSIDPGGSPSGANVLTF. For the CDR3, the DNA is TGTGCCAGTAGTATAGATCCGGGGGGTTCACCCTCTGGGGCCAACGTCCTGACTTTC.

The chain couples TRBV18 to TRBJ1-1; a weak D match, TRBD1 (5 bases). The CDR3 spans 13 residues. The germline V gene encodes CDR1 KGHSH and CDR2 LQKENI. Trimming took 6 bases from V and 3 from J, leaving 11 bases between them. CDR3 sequence (DNA): TGTGCCAGCTCTCCGACAGAGTACACTGAAGCTTTCTTT. It translates to CASSPTEYTEAFF.

There are a few counts of this clone. V and J are TRBV4-1 and TRBJ2-2, with TRBD1 matching 7 bases. Germline lookup yields CDR1 MGHRA and CDR2 YSYEKL. V lost 3 bases and J lost 5; bases outside the gene matches: 6. CDR3 length equals 15 residues. The CDR3 nucleotides read TGCGCCAGCAGCCAGACAGGGAGCTGGACCGGGGAGCTGTTTTTT. Translating it yields CASSQTGSWTGELFF.

This chain connects TRBV27 to TRBJ2-2, with 7 bases that match TRBD2. The CDR3 has 16 residues. CDR1 is MNHEY and CDR2 is SMNVEV in the germline V gene (reference sequence). Trimming removed 8 bases from V and 4 bases from J; junction bases left unmatched: 13. In nucleotides, the CDR3 is TGTGCCAGCGGCATCCTCCTGGGGGGGGGCACCGGGGAGCTGTTTTTT. This gives the protein CASGILLGGGTGELFF.

The chain has TRBV11-3 and TRBJ1-1; the D is unclear. Trimming took off 5 bases at V and 6 bases at J, with 13 bases between the two ends. The CDR3 loop spans 13 amino acids. From germline, CDR1 is SGHNT and CDR2 YENEEA. CDR3 residues: CASSPPGSAEAFF. In DNA form, the CDR3 reads TGTGCCAGCAGCCCTCCCGGGAGTGCTGAAGCTTTCTTT.